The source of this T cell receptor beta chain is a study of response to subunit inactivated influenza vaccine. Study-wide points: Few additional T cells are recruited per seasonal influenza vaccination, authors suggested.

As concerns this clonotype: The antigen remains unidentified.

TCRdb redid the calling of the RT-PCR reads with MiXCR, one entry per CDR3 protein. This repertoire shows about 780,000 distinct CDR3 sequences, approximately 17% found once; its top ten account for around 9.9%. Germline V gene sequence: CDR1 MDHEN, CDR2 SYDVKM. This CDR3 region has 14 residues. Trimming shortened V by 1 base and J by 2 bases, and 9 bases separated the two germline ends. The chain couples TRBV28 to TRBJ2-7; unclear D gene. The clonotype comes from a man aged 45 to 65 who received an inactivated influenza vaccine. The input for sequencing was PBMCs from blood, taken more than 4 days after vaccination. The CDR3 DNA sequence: TGTGCCAGCAGTTTATATCGGGCGACCTACGAGCAGTACTTC. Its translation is CASSLYRATYEQYF.